Shown below are 12 T cell receptor beta chains from a single sample sequenced in a study of CD8 T cells in ankylosing spondylitis. TCRdb used MiXCR to reprocess the 5' RACE reads, holding one entry per CDR3 protein. This sample carries around 300,000 distinct CDR3 sequences, 14% to 15% of them seen once, and the ten largest clones take around 1%. The sample taken for sequencing was blood, either unsorted or a sorted T cell fraction (not recorded which). The receptors here all came from a male donor with ankylosing spondylitis or in good health (not recorded which).

The V call is TRBV3-1, the J call TRBJ2-5, with D perhaps assigned TRBD1 or TRBD2 (6 bases each). Trimming removed 2 bases at V and 5 bases at J, with 9 bases between. This CDR3 has 13 residues. Germline V gene lookup returns CDR1 LGHDT and CDR2 YNNKEL (reference sequence). DNA for the CDR3: TGTGCCAGCAGCCAAAGAGGGGGGGAGACCCAGTACTTC. It codes for CASSQRGGETQYF.

In this sample, this clonotype turned up a few times. The CDR3 bases are TGTGCCAGCAGCTTAGCACAGGCAGACTACGAGCAGTACTTC. Its protein is CASSLAQADYEQYF. The chain joins TRBV7-2 to TRBJ2-7, with a possible D match to TRBD1 (5 bases). Germline V gives CDR1 SGHTA, CDR2 FQGNSA. The ends were cut back, 0 bases at V and 3 bases at J, with 9 bases in the middle. CDR3 size: 14 residues.

This chain connects TRBV20-1 to TRBJ2-5; no clear D gene. The germline V gene has CDR1 DFQATT and CDR2 SNEGSKA (reference sequence). Trimming stripped 6 bases from V and 1 base from J, with 15 bases between. CDR3 size: 14 residues. The CDR3 nucleotides are TGCAGTGCCGTGCCGACGATCCCCCAAGAGACCCAGTACTTC. Translating gives CSAVPTIPQETQYF.

This clonotype was seen repeatedly, ten times or more. The CDR3 here is CASSALAGYNEQFF. CDR3 nucleotides: TGTGCCAGCAGTGCTCTAGCGGGCTACAATGAGCAGTTCTTC. V and J are TRBV2 and TRBJ2-1; TRBD2 matches at 8 bases. V lost 4 bases to trimming and J lost 3 bases; unmatched junction nucleotides: 2. This CDR3 has 14 amino acids. Germline V gene lookup returns CDR1 SNHLY and CDR2 FYNNEI.

In its sample, this clonotype was seen a few times. The chain recombines TRBV10-2 with TRBJ2-2; 14 bases align to TRBD2. The CDR3 is made up of 16 amino acids. V gave up 6 bases and J gave up 5 bases; unmatched junction bases: 5. The germline V gene encodes CDR1 WSHSY and CDR2 SAAADI. DNA for the CDR3: TGCGCCAGCAGCTCCGGGACTAGCGGGAGAACCGGGGAGCTGTTTTTT. The encoded protein is CASSSGTSGRTGELFF.

This clonotype was seen only a few times. The chain employs TRBV7-9 and TRBJ2-2; the match to TRBD1 covers 9 bases. V gave up 2 bases and J gave up 4 bases; unmatched junction bases: 5. Germline CDR1 and CDR2: SEHNR and FQNEAQ (reference sequence). The CDR3 extends over 16 amino acids. In DNA form, the CDR3 reads TGTGCCAGCAGCTTAATGGGACAGGGAAGCACCGGGGAGCTGTTTTTT. It yields the protein CASSLMGQGSTGELFF.

This chain connects TRBV6-1 to TRBJ1-4; a possible D gene is TRBD1 (6 bases). This CDR3 is 14 amino acids long. Germline CDR1 reads MNHNS; CDR2 reads SASEGT. V lost 6 bases, J lost 8 bases, and 16 bases lay in between. CDR3 nucleotide sequence: TGTGCCAGCAGCAAGAGGGGGAGTGTGGAAAAACTGTTTTTT. It translates to CASSKRGSVEKLFF.

This clonotype was counted only a few times. CDR3 loop: CATSRVLGEKLFF. CDR3 nucleotides: TGTGCCACCAGCAGAGTGTTGGGAGAAAAACTGTTTTTT. This rearrangement joins TRBV15 to TRBJ1-4; no clear D gene. Trimming removed 1 base from V and 8 bases from J, with 8 bases in between. Germline CDR1 reads LNHNV; CDR2 reads YYDKDF (reference sequence). This CDR3 is 13 amino acids long.

Only a few counts were recorded for this clonotype. The gene calls are TRBV4-1 and TRBJ2-7; D could derive from TRBD1 or TRBD2 (5 bases each). V was trimmed by 4 bases and J by 1 base, leaving 17 bases between them. Germline-derived CDR1 and CDR2 are MGHRA and YSYEKL. CDR3 size: 16 residues. CDR3 in DNA: TGCGCCAGCAGCCCCATCTGGGGGAGTAGATCCTACGAGCAGTACTTC. Amino acids: CASSPIWGSRSYEQYF.

V usage is TRBV10-3 and J usage is TRBJ2-2; D is unclear. CDR1 and CDR2 from the germline V gene are ENHRY and SYGVKD. V lost 3 bases and J 4 bases, leaving 6 bases between the germline ends. The length of the CDR3 is 13 residues. CDR3 in amino acids: CAISESSTGELFF. The CDR3 DNA sequence: TGTGCCATCAGTGAATCGAGCACCGGGGAGCTGTTTTTT.

The sample holds a few counts of this clonotype. The chain couples TRBV5-1 to TRBJ1-1; 7 nucleotides agree with TRBD1. Germline CDR1 and CDR2: SGHRS and YFSETQ. With V trimmed by 7 bases and J by 2 bases, 11 bases remained unmatched. CDR3 length: 15 residues. In nucleotides, the CDR3 is TGCGCCAGCGCCCCTCGGACAGGTAAAAACACTGAAGCTTTCTTT. The encoded protein is CASAPRTGKNTEAFF.

The CDR3 protein is CASSLSWGYGYTF. CDR3 in DNA: TGTGCCAGCAGTTTATCCTGGGGTTATGGCTACACCTTC. This rearrangement joins TRBV12-3 or TRBV12-4 to TRBJ1-2; the D is unclear. V gave up 2 bases and J gave up 5 bases, with 9 bases separating them. The CDR3 is made up of 13 amino acids.